These 8 T cell receptor beta chains came from one sample sequenced in a study of CD8 T cells in Susac syndrome. It was with random hexamers that 0.5 to 1 ug RNA was reverse transcribed. TCRdb passed the immunoSEQ multiplex PCR reads through MiXCR, listing each CDR3 protein once. In the table there are more than 85,000 distinct CDR3 sequences, around 94% of which are singletons. The specimen was CD4+ T cells from PBMCs. Receptors were obtained from a human donor with Susac syndrome.

V is TRBV5-4 and J is TRBJ2-2; D is uncertain. This CDR3 has 12 residues. Germline CDR1 SGHNT, CDR2 YYREEE (reference sequence). Trimming removed 4 bases at V and 7 bases at J, with 8 bases between. CDR3 nucleotides: TGTGCCAGCAGCGACGTTTTCGGGGAGCTGTTTTTT. Protein: CASSDVFGELFF.

The rearrangement links TRBV15 to TRBJ1-1; D remains ambiguous. CDR3 size: 14 residues. Trimming cost V 7 bases and J 0 bases, with 12 bases left between them. Germline V lookup: CDR1 LNHNV, CDR2 YYDKDF (reference sequence). DNA for the CDR3: TGTGCCACCATCCCGAGTAGGATGAACACTGAAGCTTTCTTT. This translates into CATIPSRMNTEAFF.

The chain links TRBV5-6 to TRBJ1-5; TRBD1 aligns across 8 bases. Germline CDR1 SGHDT, CDR2 YYEEEE. J gave up 3 bases and V 2 bases, and 4 bases lay outside the gene matches. The CDR3 spans 15 residues. The CDR3 DNA sequence: TGTGCCAGCAGCTTTGGGGACAGGCCCAATCAGCCCCAGCATTTT. This sequence encodes CASSFGDRPNQPQHF.

V gene TRBV5-1 combines with J gene TRBJ1-1; D not resolved. Trimming removed 4 bases at V and 1 base at J, with 17 bases between. The CDR3 is made up of 16 amino acids. Germline-derived CDR1 and CDR2 are SGHRS and YFSETQ. CDR3 sequence: CASSTPRDFGNTEAFF. Written as DNA, the CDR3 is TGCGCCAGCAGCACACCCCGGGATTTTGGGAACACTGAAGCTTTCTTT. The whole variable domain, remainder taken from reference TRBV5-1 and TRBJ1-1, is KAGVTQTPRYLIKTRGQQVTLSCSPISGHRSVSWYQQTPGQGLQFLFEYFSETQRNKGNFPGRFSGRQFSNSRSEMNVSTLELGDSALYLCASSTPRDFGNTEAFFGQGTRLTVV.

The DNA of the CDR3 is TGTGCCTGGAGCGGACAGGGACAAGAGACCCAGTACTTC. Its protein is CAWSGQGQETQYF. This rearrangement joins TRBV30 to TRBJ2-5, with 8 nucleotides matching TRBD1. The germline gives CDR1 GTSNPN, CDR2 SVGIG (reference sequence). CDR3 length: 13 residues. V dropped 3 bases and J dropped 2; count of bases not matched to a gene: 2.

The genes are TRBV7-3 and TRBJ1-6; a weak D match, TRBD1 (5 bases). Germline V gene data show CDR1 as SGHTA and CDR2 as FQGTGA. The V end lost 4 bases, the J end lost 9 bases, and 13 bases lay between the germline ends. CDR3 size: 14 residues. The CDR3, as DNA: TGTGCCAGCAGCTACGCAGGGTTGGGTTCACCCCTCCACTTT. This sequence encodes CASSYAGLGSPLHF.

The chain joins TRBV20-1 to TRBJ2-2; D ambiguous. The CDR3 consists of 14 residues. Trimming pared 5 bases from V and 6 bases from J, leaving 16 bases between. Germline CDR1 is DFQATT and CDR2 is SNEGSKA (reference sequence). The DNA of the CDR3 is TGCAGTGCTCTCTTCGGAGCCCTCGCCGGGGAGCTGTTTTTT. It specifies CSALFGALAGELFF.

V and J are TRBV12-3 or TRBV12-4 and TRBJ2-2, with 9 bases that match TRBD2. Trimming cost V 2 bases and J 6 bases; bases outside gene matches: 4. The CDR3 consists of 15 residues. CDR3 amino acids: CASSLRRGGAGELFF. DNA of the CDR3: TGTGCCAGCAGTTTACGGCGGGGGGGCGCCGGGGAGCTGTTTTTT.